This T cell receptor beta chain was profiled in a study of CD8 T cells in ankylosing spondylitis. This clonotype is medium-sized (0.01 to 0.1%) within its sample. Antigen: not known. One entry per CDR3 protein results from TCRdb running MiXCR on the 5' RACE reads. The sample carries 30,000 to 45,000 distinct CDR3 sequences, 6% recorded once. Regarding the study as a whole: Some of these motif variants have turned up before, in reports on reactive arthritis synovial fluid and blood. Seemingly characteristic of ankylosing spondylitis blood was a TCR beta motif consisting of several highly homologous variants. Disease-linked clones reportedly showed significant enrichment in matched ankylosing spondylitis synovial fluid.

The V end was cut by 6 bases, the J end by 2 bases, with 7 bases between. The germline CDR1 and CDR2 sequences are ENHRY and SYGVKD. The CDR3 is 13 amino acids. The clonotype was recovered from a male donor with ankylosing spondylitis or in good health (not recorded which). The chain recombines TRBV10-3 with TRBJ2-2; D is ambiguous. Specimen: blood, either unsorted or a sorted T cell fraction (not recorded which). CDR3 bases: TGTGCCATCAGCGGACCCAACACCGGGGAGCTGTTTTTT. Residues: CAISGPNTGELFF.